These 20 T cell receptor beta chains were sequenced from one sample in a study of blood T cell repertoires in COVID-19. Produced via immunoSEQ multiplex PCR; TCRdb's table is partial and in-frame only. The table lists hundreds of thousands of clones, roughly 90% of them singletons. Specimen: peripheral blood. The receptor set was obtained from a woman aged 50 to 60 with active or convalescent COVID-19.

The V and J genes are TRBV4-2 and TRBJ1-3, with TRBD1 matching over 8 bases. Germline V CDR1 and CDR2: LGHNA, YNFKEQ. With 3 bases clipped from V and 0 bases from J, the junction kept 16 bases outside the gene matches. CDR3 length: 20 residues. The CDR3: CASSQAPGQASTYSGNTIYF. Here the CDR3 DNA reads TGTGCCAGCAGCCAGGCCCCGGGACAGGCCTCGACTTACTCTGGAAACACCATATATTTT.

This sequence joins TRBV4-3 and TRBJ1-2; D gene unclear. The CDR3 is made up of 15 amino acids. V shed 1 base and J shed 4 bases, with 13 bases lying between them. Germline lookup yields CDR1 LGHNA and CDR2 YSLEER. The CDR3 spells CASSQGRASFYGYTF. The CDR3 DNA follows: TGCGCCAGCAGCCAAGGGAGGGCCAGCTTCTATGGCTACACCTTC.

The chain has TRBV28 and TRBJ2-7; TRBD1 might be the D (6 bases). Germline V gives CDR1 MDHEN, CDR2 SYDVKM. V lost 1 base and J lost 7, with 8 bases in between. The CDR3 extends over 12 amino acids. CDR3 residues: CASSLSQGEQYF. Written as DNA, the CDR3 is TGTGCCAGCAGTTTATCCCAGGGGGAGCAGTACTTC.

The chain carries TRBV30 and TRBJ1-1; TRBD1 matches 8 bases. Germline V gene lookup returns CDR1 GTSNPN and CDR2 SVGIG (reference sequence). Losses at the gene ends were 3 bases for V and 1 base for J; bases not matched to a gene: 7. This CDR3 contains 15 residues. CDR3 region: CAWRRTGGTNTEAFF. The CDR3 bases are TGTGCCTGGAGACGTACAGGGGGAACGAACACTGAAGCTTTCTTT.

This clone was seen a single time. The chain recombines TRBV28 with TRBJ1-2, with D possibly TRBD1 on 5 matching bases. Germline V gene lookup returns CDR1 MDHEN and CDR2 SYDVKM. Trimming left V 6 bases short and J 4 bases short, with 18 bases between. The CDR3 is made up of 15 amino acids. CDR3 in amino acids: CASSPTSGTFYGYTF. The CDR3 nucleotides read TGTGCCAGCAGCCCCACGAGCGGGACCTTCTATGGCTACACCTTC.

The V gene is TRBV10-3, the J gene TRBJ2-5; TRBD1 aligns across 8 bases. The CDR3 covers 13 residues. The trim removed 6 bases at V and 3 bases at J, leaving 3 bases unmatched. The V gene's germline CDR1 is ENHRY and CDR2 SYGVKD. This CDR3 reads CAIRSDREETQYF. In DNA, the CDR3 is TGTGCCATCAGATCGGACAGGGAAGAGACCCAGTACTTC.

V is TRBV29-1 and J is TRBJ2-1; D might be TRBD1 (6 bases). V was trimmed by 3 bases and J by 5 bases, leaving 11 bases between them. This CDR3 has 13 amino acids. The germline gives CDR1 SQVTM, CDR2 ANQGSEA. CDR3 loop: CSVDYRVNNEQFF. The DNA for the CDR3 is TGCAGCGTTGATTACAGGGTGAACAATGAGCAGTTCTTC.

The chain has TRBV29-1 and TRBJ1-1, with TRBD1 matching 8 bases. The CDR3 extends over 12 amino acids. Germline V CDR1 and CDR2: SQVTM, ANQGSEA. The ends lost 8 bases at V and 8 bases at J; junction bases unmatched: 10. CDR3 nucleotide sequence: TGCAGCTCAAAGGATTACAGGGGGGAAGCTTTCTTT. Residues: CSSKDYRGEAFF. Based on the CDR3 plus reference TRBV29-1 and TRBJ1-1, the full variable domain is SAVISQKPSRDICQRGTSLTIQCQVDSQVTMMFWYRQQPGQSLTLIATANQGSEATYESGFVIDKFPISRPNLTFSTLTVSNMSPEDSSIYLCSSKDYRGEAFFGQGTRLTVV.

CDR3 sequence: CASRRTGMYDTEAFF. CDR3 DNA: TGTGCCAGCAGAAGGACAGGGATGTACGACACTGAAGCTTTCTTT. This chain joins TRBV27 and TRBJ1-1; 8 bases agree with TRBD1. The ends lost 6 bases at V and 3 bases at J; junction bases unmatched: 9. CDR1 and CDR2 (germline): MNHEY, SMNVEV (reference sequence). This CDR3 has 15 residues.

The chain employs TRBV3-1 (or the pseudogene TRBV3-2) and TRBJ1-3; D gene ambiguous. Germline V CDR1 and CDR2: LGHDT, YNNKEL (reference sequence). The CDR3 has 14 residues. Trimming shortened V by 3 bases and J by 4 bases, and 10 bases separated the two germline ends. The DNA for the CDR3 is TGTGCCAGCAGCCATTCAGGTTCAGGAAACACCATATATTTT. Protein: CASSHSGSGNTIYF.

This clone was detected a few times. The V call is TRBV18, the J call TRBJ1-1, with no clear D. CDR3 size: 15 residues. Germline values: CDR1 KGHSH, CDR2 LQKENI. V lost 2 bases and J lost 1, with 11 bases in between. The CDR3 bases are TGTGCCAGCTCACCATATTCCCAACAGAACACTGAAGCTTTCTTT. This encodes CASSPYSQQNTEAFF.

The V call is TRBV7-2, the J call TRBJ1-3, with 7 bases that match TRBD1. With 5 bases clipped from V and 3 bases from J, the junction kept 1 base outside the gene matches. Germline-derived CDR1 and CDR2 are SGHTA and FQGNSA. This CDR3 is built from 13 residues. The CDR3 DNA reads as TGTGCCAGCAGCGGGGACAGTGGAAACACCATATATTTT. Residues: CASSGDSGNTIYF.

V is TRBV6-5 and J is TRBJ2-7; TRBD1 matches at 7 bases. V dropped 2 bases and J dropped 2; count of bases not matched to a gene: 6. CDR1 is MNHEY, CDR2 SVGAGI, per germline. The CDR3 spans 15 residues. In DNA, the CDR3 is TGTGCCAGCAGTTACCGACAGGGAGCGGCCTACGAGCAGTACTTC. Protein product: CASSYRQGAAYEQYF.

CDR3: CASSFSQEANTEAFF. The CDR3 nucleotides are TGTGCCAGCAGCTTTTCGCAGGAGGCGAACACTGAAGCTTTCTTT. The V and J genes are TRBV7-3 and TRBJ1-1; D call uncertain. The CDR3 has 15 residues. Germline CDR1 SGHTA, CDR2 FQGTGA. With 3 bases removed from V and 1 base from J, the gap between germline ends came to 12 bases.

J is TRBJ1-5 and V is TRBV2; D perhaps matches TRBD1 (5 bases). Per the germline V gene, CDR1 is SNHLY and CDR2 is FYNNEI. V lost 3 bases to trimming and J lost 2 bases, with 11 bases between them. The CDR3 is 15 amino acids. The DNA of the CDR3 is TGTGCCAGCAGTGAGGGCAGGGTGGGCAATCAGCCCCAGCATTTT. Protein sequence: CASSEGRVGNQPQHF.

The chain joins TRBV6-2 or TRBV6-3 to TRBJ1-2; the match to TRBD1 covers 11 bases. After removal of 6 bases from V and 4 bases from J, the junction contained 10 bases not matched to a gene. CDR1 and CDR2 from the germline V gene are MNHEY and SVGEGT. This CDR3 comprises 16 residues. Here the CDR3 DNA reads TGTGCCAGCAGCGACGGACAGGGGGCATACATCTATGGCTACACCTTC. This codes for CASSDGQGAYIYGYTF.

The chain has TRBV7-2 and TRBJ1-4, with a weak D call TRBD1 (6 bases). CDR1 and CDR2 (germline): SGHTA, FQGNSA. There are 15 residues in the CDR3. V was shortened by 1 base and J by 7 bases, with 13 bases between the two germline ends. The CDR3 DNA follows: TGTGCCAGCAGCTTAGACAGGGATCGGGTTGAAAAACTGTTTTTT. Translation: CASSLDRDRVEKLFF.

V is TRBV10-3 and J is TRBJ2-1, with D perhaps TRBD2 (6 bases). Germline CDR1 is ENHRY and CDR2 is SYGVKD. The V end was cut by 5 bases, the J end by 3 bases, with 17 bases between. This CDR3 is built from 16 residues. The CDR3 DNA follows: TGTGCCATCAGTCCAAGCGGGCCGAACAACTACAATGAGCAGTTCTTC. The encoded protein is CAISPSGPNNYNEQFF.

This rearrangement joins TRBV10-3 to TRBJ2-7; 9 bases are shared with TRBD1. V gave up 6 bases and J gave up 3 bases; unmatched junction bases: 6. Germline assignment: CDR1 ENHRY and CDR2 SYGVKD. This CDR3 is built from 14 residues. Here the CDR3 reads CAIRRTGVDYEQYF. Here the CDR3 DNA reads TGTGCCATCAGGAGGACAGGGGTGGACTACGAGCAGTACTTC.

This chain joins TRBV18 and TRBJ2-7, with 9 bases identical to TRBD1. The CDR3 sequence is 14 residues long. With V trimmed by 2 bases and J by 4 bases, 3 bases remained unmatched. Germline V gene lookup returns CDR1 KGHSH and CDR2 LQKENI. CDR3 sequence reads: CASSPGQGRYEQYF. The CDR3 bases are TGTGCCAGCTCACCAGGACAGGGGAGGTACGAGCAGTACTTC.